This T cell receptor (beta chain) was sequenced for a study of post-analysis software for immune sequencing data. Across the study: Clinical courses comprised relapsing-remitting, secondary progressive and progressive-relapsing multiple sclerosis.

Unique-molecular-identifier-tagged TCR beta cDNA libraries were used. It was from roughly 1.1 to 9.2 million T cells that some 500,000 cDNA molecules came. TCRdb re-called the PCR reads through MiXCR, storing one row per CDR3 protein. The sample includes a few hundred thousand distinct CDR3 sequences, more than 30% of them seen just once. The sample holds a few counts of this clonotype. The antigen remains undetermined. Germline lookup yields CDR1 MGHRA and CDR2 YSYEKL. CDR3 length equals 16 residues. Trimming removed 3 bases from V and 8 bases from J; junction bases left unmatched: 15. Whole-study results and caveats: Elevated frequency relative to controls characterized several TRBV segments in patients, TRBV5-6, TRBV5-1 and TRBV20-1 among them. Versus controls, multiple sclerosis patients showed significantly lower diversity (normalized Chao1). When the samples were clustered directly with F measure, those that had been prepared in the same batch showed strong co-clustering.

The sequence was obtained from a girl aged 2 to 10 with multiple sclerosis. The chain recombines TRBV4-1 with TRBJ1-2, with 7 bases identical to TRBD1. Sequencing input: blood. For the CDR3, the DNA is TGCGCCAGCAGCCATGCGGGGGGAGACAGGGAGTCCGGCTACACCTTC. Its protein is CASSHAGGDRESGYTF.